The table lists the clone carrying this T cell receptor (beta chain) with many counts. As yet, its antigen is unknown. Time point indicated: technical triplicate 1. Stored at -80 C, 2 million PBMCs were the source of the unsorted libraries. The data derive from a study of neurological immune-mediated disorders. The authors made cDNA by 5'RACE with 10-nucleotide random UMIs. Each CDR3 protein gets one entry after TCRdb re-called the 5' RACE reads with MiXCR. The sample has 30,000 to 40,000 distinct CDR3 sequences, 11% seen once. Germline V gene sequence: CDR1 SGHKS, CDR2 YYEKEE (reference sequence). The ends were cut back, 2 bases at V and 1 base at J, with 10 bases in the middle. This CDR3 has 15 residues. General study points: Levels of TCR clonal expansion peaked in HTLV-1-associated myelopathy and reached their lowest in multiple sclerosis, under those of healthy controls.

The sequencing sample was made of PBMCs. The clonotype comes from a man aged 55 to 69 with HTLV-1-associated myelopathy (HAM/TSP). The chain carries TRBV5-5 and TRBJ2-4; no reliable D call. The CDR3 loop reads CASSFGWSAKNIQYF. DNA of the CDR3: TGTGCCAGCAGCTTCGGTTGGTCGGCCAAAAACATTCAGTACTTC.